The 20 T cell receptor beta chains presented below share a single source sample, sequenced in a study of cytomegalovirus exposure and HLA in healthy donors. Use of 60 Vbeta and 13 Jbeta primers characterized the PCR. Assay: immunoSEQ multiplex PCR; the TCRdb copy retains only in-frame clones and omits some. The data show 150,000 to 200,000 clones, with around three quarters seen just once and about 2% held by the top ten. The sample consisted of PBMCs. The receptors come from a woman younger than 45 in good health and CMV-seropositive.

The chain combines TRBV28 with TRBJ2-3; 9 bases are a match to TRBD1. CDR1 MDHEN and CDR2 SYDVKM come from the germline V gene. The CDR3 is 13 residues long. Trimming removed 10 bases from V and 4 bases from J; junction bases left unmatched: 6. In DNA form, the CDR3 reads TGTGCCATCCCGGGACAGGGCGCAGATACGCAGTATTTT. Translating gives CAIPGQGADTQYF.

This clone was seen just once. The chain is built from TRBV19 and TRBJ1-1; no clear D gene. V lost 6 bases and J lost 0, with 14 bases in between. The CDR3 is 15 amino acids. CDR1 is LNHDA and CDR2 is SQIVND in the germline V gene (reference sequence). In nucleotides, the CDR3 is TGTGCCAGTAGCCCGACCCCGGGGTTGAACACTGAAGCTTTCTTT. Translation: CASSPTPGLNTEAFF.

This clone was picked up one time. J is TRBJ1-2 and V is TRBV27; weak D call: TRBD1 (6 bases). CDR3 length equals 13 residues. The germline CDR1 and CDR2 sequences are MNHEY and SMNVEV (reference sequence). Trimming took off 6 bases at V and 3 bases at J, with 11 bases between the two ends. The CDR3 bases are TGTGCCAGCAGCGCTACAGGGTACTATGGCTACACCTTC. It translates to CASSATGYYGYTF.

This clone has a handful of counts. The V and J genes are TRBV27 and TRBJ1-5; D is possibly TRBD1 (6 bases). The CDR3 runs to 13 residues. Trimming stripped 9 bases from V and 2 bases from J, with 11 bases between. The germline CDR1 and CDR2 sequences are MNHEY and SMNVEV (reference sequence). CDR3 loop: CASTTGGNQPQHF. CDR3 DNA: TGTGCCAGTACGACAGGAGGCAATCAGCCCCAGCATTTT.

The chain combines TRBV27 with TRBJ2-7; no clear D. The CDR3 runs to 16 residues. Per germline, CDR1 MNHEY and CDR2 SMNVEV (reference sequence). V lost 5 bases to trimming and J lost 2 bases, with 19 bases between them. This CDR3 reads CASSGSTGTLTYEQYF. The DNA of the CDR3 is TGTGCCAGCAGTGGTTCGACTGGAACCCTTACCTACGAGCAGTACTTC.

DNA for the CDR3: TGTGCCAGCAAGAGAGGCACCGAGCAGTACTTC. It yields the protein CASKRGTEQYF. V usage is TRBV6-1 and J usage is TRBJ2-7; D unclear. The CDR3 contains 11 residues. The germline gives CDR1 MNHNS, CDR2 SASEGT. Trimming shortened V by 7 bases and J by 6 bases, and 10 bases separated the two germline ends.

This chain joins TRBV7-9 and TRBJ2-7; 10 bases fit TRBD2. V lost 1 base and J lost 1; bases outside the gene matches: 10. CDR1 is SEHNR and CDR2 is FQNEAQ in the germline V gene (reference sequence). This CDR3 comprises 18 residues. The CDR3 DNA reads TGTGCCAGCAGCTTAGTAGGGGAAGCGGGAGGGCCTTCCTACGAGCAGTACTTC. It translates to CASSLVGEAGGPSYEQYF.

This chain uses TRBV28 with TRBJ2-7; no reliable D call. The germline CDR1 and CDR2 sequences are MDHEN and SYDVKM. CDR3 length: 14 residues. Trimming removed 7 bases from V and 0 bases from J, with 13 bases in between. Here the CDR3 DNA reads TGTGCCAGCAACATGGCAGGAAGCTCCTACGAGCAGTACTTC. As protein: CASNMAGSSYEQYF. The whole variable domain, remainder taken from reference TRBV28 and TRBJ2-7, is DVKVTQSSRYLVKRTGEKVFLECVQDMDHENMFWYRQDPGLGLRLIYFSYDVKMKEKGDIPEGYSVSREKKERFSLILESASTNQTSMYLCASNMAGSSYEQYFGPGTRLTVT.

J is TRBJ2-1 and V is TRBV5-1; 12 nucleotides line up with TRBD2. The length of the CDR3 is 18 residues. V lost 4 bases and J lost 0; bases outside the gene matches: 8. Germline lookup yields CDR1 SGHRS and CDR2 YFSETQ. The CDR3 nucleotides are TGCGCCAGCAGCGGTGGACTAGCGGGAATGAGCTCCTACAATGAGCAGTTCTTC. Its translation is CASSGGLAGMSSYNEQFF.

As concerns this clone: Within the sample, other DNA sequences also encode this same CDR3. This chain joins TRBV6-5 and TRBJ1-5; possible D gene TRBD1, 6 bases. The germline V gene encodes CDR1 MNHEY and CDR2 SVGAGI. This CDR3 is built from 14 residues. Trimming took 2 bases from V and 6 from J, leaving 11 bases between them. Here the CDR3 reads CASSYGAGAQPQHF. The CDR3 nucleotides are TGTGCCAGCAGTTACGGGGCGGGGGCTCAGCCCCAGCATTTT.

The genes are TRBV21-1 and TRBJ2-2; the table's TRBD1 call for D was not verified on the DNA. TRBV21-1 is recorded as a pseudogene. The CDR3 runs 17 residues. This CDR3 reads CASSKGTGRVTGGELFF. The CDR3 nucleotides are TGTGCCAGCAGCAAAGGAACAGGGCGTGTTACGGGCGGGGAGCTGTTTTTT.

A single count supports this clone. This sample includes further DNA sequences coding for the same CDR3. The V call is TRBV5-1, the J call TRBJ2-2; TRBD1 matches at 9 bases. This CDR3 is 15 amino acids long. Looked up from germline, CDR1 is SGHRS and CDR2 is YFSETQ. J was trimmed by 1 base and V by 4 bases; bases with no gene match: 2. CDR3 coding DNA: TGCGCCAGCAGCACGGGACAGGGGAACACCGGGGAGCTGTTTTTT. Its translation is CASSTGQGNTGELFF.

CDR3 sequence reads: CASSYKSPVSEQYF. Here the CDR3 DNA reads TGTGCCAGCAGTTACAAATCCCCCGTGAGCGAGCAGTACTTC. J is TRBJ2-7 and V is TRBV6-5; D unclear. V lost 2 bases and J lost 6, with 14 bases in between. This CDR3 is 14 amino acids long. Germline V gene sequence: CDR1 MNHEY, CDR2 SVGAGI.

V gene TRBV5-1 combines with J gene TRBJ1-2, with unresolved D. From germline, CDR1 is SGHRS and CDR2 YFSETQ. The length of the CDR3 is 16 residues. Trimming cost V 6 bases and J 6 bases, with 24 bases left between them. The CDR3 nucleotides read TGCGCCAGCACCCCCACAGAATGGGTTGGGCCAGATGGCTACACCTTC. It codes for CASTPTEWVGPDGYTF.

The chain couples TRBV7-2 to TRBJ1-1; D perhaps matches TRBD1 (5 bases). The CDR3 has 16 residues. Germline values: CDR1 SGHTA, CDR2 FQGNSA. V was shortened by 5 bases and J by 0 bases, with 16 bases between the two germline ends. The DNA for the CDR3 is TGTGCCAGCAGCGACCCACTCAGGGCGTTGAACACTGAAGCTTTCTTT. The encoded protein is CASSDPLRALNTEAFF.

The genes are TRBV9 and TRBJ1-1; D remains unclear. Trimming took 4 bases from V and 5 from J, leaving 12 bases between them. The CDR3 sequence is 13 residues long. Germline values: CDR1 SGDLS, CDR2 YYNGEE. CDR3 in amino acids: CASSIRPGTEAFF. The CDR3 nucleotides are TGTGCCAGCAGCATAAGACCGGGGACTGAAGCTTTCTTT.

The V and J genes are TRBV6-5 and TRBJ1-3; D is undetermined. Looked up from germline, CDR1 is MNHEY and CDR2 is SVGAGI. The V gene lost 0 bases and the J gene lost 4 bases, with 4 bases spanning the gap. This CDR3 has 13 residues. In nucleotides, the CDR3 is TGTGCCAGCAGTTACTCCCGGGGAAACACCATATATTTT. The encoded protein is CASSYSRGNTIYF.

The DNA for the CDR3 is TGTGCCAGTAGTATGCCCGGACGGACAGGGGGAGAGACCCAGTACTTC. Translation: CASSMPGRTGGETQYF. The chain joins TRBV19 to TRBJ2-5; 10 positions agree with TRBD1. Germline assignment: CDR1 LNHDA and CDR2 SQIVND (reference sequence). With V trimmed by 3 bases and J by 4 bases, 8 bases remained unmatched. The CDR3 totals 16 residues.

V is TRBV28 and J is TRBJ1-1; unclear D gene. From germline, CDR1 is MDHEN and CDR2 SYDVKM. CDR3 length equals 15 residues. The V end was cut by 4 bases, the J end by 2 bases, with 14 bases between. The CDR3 here is CASSSSPRGNTEAFF. In nucleotides, the CDR3 is TGTGCCAGCAGTTCCTCCCCCCGAGGAAACACTGAAGCTTTCTTT.

The chain employs TRBV28 and TRBJ2-7; D remains ambiguous. The ends were cut back, 1 base at V and 1 base at J, with 5 bases in the middle. The V gene's germline CDR1 is MDHEN and CDR2 SYDVKM. CDR3 size: 13 residues. The CDR3 here is CASSLSRSYEQYF. Here the CDR3 DNA reads TGTGCCAGCAGTTTATCCCGGTCCTACGAGCAGTACTTC.